The 12 T cell receptor beta chains in this list originate from one sample, sequenced in a study of OX40 agonist ivuxolimab in advanced cancers. To prepare the library, the immunoSEQ multiplex PCR assay was applied. Here the immuneACCESS table is served through TCRdb, limited to in-frame sequences with V and J called. Missing clones are a known gap in these copies; in checked studies unresolved V genes cover under half, and the rest lacks a known reason. The sample table contains 52,000 or so clones; only one count was recorded for around 84% of them. The ten most abundant clones make up roughly 0.6% of the sample. This specimen consisted of CD4+ or CD8+ T cells sorted from blood, obtained in a trial of the OX40 agonist ivuxolimab. Source of these receptors: an adult with an advanced solid tumor such as melanoma, head and neck, liver or kidney cancer.

This clone appeared once. The rearrangement joins TRBV7-9 to TRBJ2-4; no clear D gene. Germline V gene sequence: CDR1 SEHNR, CDR2 FQNEAQ (reference sequence). This CDR3 contains 15 residues. The V end lost 3 bases, the J end lost 3 bases, and 12 bases lay between the germline ends. CDR3 protein: CASSFSLVGKNIQYF. The CDR3 DNA sequence: TGTGCCAGCAGCTTCTCTTTAGTGGGCAAAAACATTCAGTACTTC. The whole variable domain, filled in from reference TRBV7-9 and TRBJ2-4, reads DTGVSQNPRHKITKRGQNVTFRCDPISEHNRLYWYRQTLGQGPEFLTYFQNEAQLEKSRLLSDRFSAERPKGSFSTLEIQRTEQGDSAMYLCASSFSLVGKNIQYFGAGTRLSVL.

V and J are TRBV4-3 and TRBJ1-6, with D perhaps matching TRBD1 (5 bases). CDR3 size: 16 residues. Germline lookup yields CDR1 LGHNA and CDR2 YSLEER. V shed 0 bases and J shed 7 bases, with 13 bases lying between them. CDR3 sequence reads: CASSQDLTWGNSPLHF. DNA for the CDR3: TGCGCCAGCAGCCAAGATCTCACCTGGGGGAATTCACCCCTCCACTTT.

V and J are TRBV7-8 and TRBJ1-1; a weak D match, TRBD1 (6 bases). V lost 5 bases to trimming and J lost 1 base, with 17 bases between them. The CDR3 loop spans 16 amino acids. Germline CDR1 and CDR2: SGHVS and FQNEAQ. CDR3 DNA: TGTGCCAGCAGCGGGCCTGTGGGGGGCCCGAACACTGAAGCTTTCTTT. This codes for CASSGPVGGPNTEAFF.

This clone was observed a few times. V gene TRBV5-6 combines with J gene TRBJ1-5, with a possible D match to TRBD1 (6 bases). Germline CDR1 reads SGHDT; CDR2 reads YYEEEE. This CDR3 is 14 amino acids long. The V end lost 1 base, the J end lost 5 bases, and 10 bases lay between the germline ends. This CDR3 is CASSLMTGDQPQHF. The CDR3 coding sequence is TGTGCCAGCAGCTTGATGACAGGCGATCAGCCCCAGCATTTT.

This clone is a singleton in its sample. The chain couples TRBV13 to TRBJ2-2; D is unresolved. The CDR3 totals 14 residues. V lost 5 bases and J lost 1, with 8 bases in between. Germline V CDR1 and CDR2: PRHDT, FYEKMQ (reference sequence). The CDR3 reads CASSPIKNTGELFF. DNA of the CDR3: TGTGCCAGCAGCCCGATCAAGAACACCGGGGAGCTGTTTTTT.

V usage is TRBV4-1 and J usage is TRBJ2-1, with TRBD2 matching over 7 bases. Germline trimming cut 0 bases from V and 5 bases from J; bases unmatched to any gene: 10. Per the germline V gene, CDR1 is MGHRA and CDR2 is YSYEKL. This CDR3 is built from 17 residues. CDR3 coding DNA: TGCGCCAGCAGCCAAGACCATTCGGGACTACCCAACAATGAGCAGTTCTTC. This sequence encodes CASSQDHSGLPNNEQFF.

This chain joins TRBV5-6 and TRBJ2-7, with D perhaps matching TRBD1 (6 bases). Trimming shortened V by 4 bases and J by 3 bases, and 17 bases separated the two germline ends. From germline, CDR1 is SGHDT and CDR2 YYEEEE. The CDR3 covers 15 residues. The CDR3, as DNA: TGTGCCAGCAGCCGAGGGTTTGGACAGCTCTACGAGCAGTACTTC. Its protein is CASSRGFGQLYEQYF. Supplemented by reference TRBV5-6 and TRBJ2-7, the full variable domain reads DAGVTQSPTHLIKTRGQQVTLRCSPKSGHDTVSWYQQALGQGPQFIFQYYEEEERQRGNFPDRFSGHQFPNYSSELNVNALLLGDSALYLCASSRGFGQLYEQYFGPGTRLTVT.

This clone was observed a handful of times. CDR3 bases: TGTGCCAGCATTAGGCGGGGGACTGAAGCTTTCTTT. Translated, it gives CASIRRGTEAFF. The chain is built from TRBV7-9 and TRBJ1-1, with TRBD1 as a possible D gene (5 bases). This CDR3 has 12 amino acids. Germline V CDR1 and CDR2: SEHNR, FQNEAQ (reference sequence). V dropped 7 bases and J dropped 5 bases, with 11 bases sitting between them.

The rearrangement links TRBV18 to TRBJ2-7, with 9 bases aligning to TRBD2. Trimming removed 0 bases from V and 0 bases from J; junction bases left unmatched: 0. Germline V lookup: CDR1 KGHSH, CDR2 LQKENI. There are 15 residues in the CDR3. CDR3 in amino acids: CASSPPSGSSYEQYF. The CDR3, as DNA: TGTGCCAGCTCACCACCTAGCGGGAGCTCCTACGAGCAGTACTTC.

This clone was seen a handful of times. The V call is TRBV5-1, the J call TRBJ2-7; 7 bases line up with TRBD1. Looked up from germline, CDR1 is SGHRS and CDR2 is YFSETQ. The CDR3 sequence is 15 residues long. V lost 4 bases to trimming and J lost 5 bases; unmatched junction nucleotides: 12. Here the CDR3 DNA reads TGCGCCAGCAGCGGAAACAGGGGCGGCTCGGACGAGCAGTACTTC. The encoded protein is CASSGNRGGSDEQYF.

Concerning this clone itself: At one of its ends the junction is not consistent with the germline gene, which may arise from a read error. The sample contains more than one DNA sequence encoding this CDR3. The rearrangement links TRBV30 to TRBJ1-1, with D hard to call. Germline assignment: CDR1 GTSNPN and CDR2 SVGIG (reference sequence). The CDR3 loop spans 13 amino acids. CDR3 protein: CAWSVGSGAEAFF. In DNA, the CDR3 is TGTGCCTGGAGTGTCGGCAGCGGTGCTGAGGCTTTCTTT. Using reference TRBV30 and TRBJ1-1 for the parts outside the CDR3, the full variable domain is SQTIHQWPATLVQPVGSPLSLECTVEGTSNPNLYWYRQAAGRGLQLLFYSVGIGQISSEVPQNLSASRPQDRQFILSSKKLLLSDSGFYLCAWSVGSGAEAFFGQGTRLTVV.

This chain joins TRBV28 and TRBJ1-4, with D perhaps TRBD1 (5 bases). This CDR3 spans 15 amino acids. Trimming left V 2 bases short and J 8 bases short, with 15 bases between. The germline CDR1 and CDR2 sequences are MDHEN and SYDVKM. The DNA for the CDR3 is TGTGCCAGCAGTTTAATGGCTGGGACTAGCGAAAAACTGTTTTTT. It yields the protein CASSLMAGTSEKLFF. The whole variable domain, filled in from reference TRBV28 and TRBJ1-4, reads DVKVTQSSRYLVKRTGEKVFLECVQDMDHENMFWYRQDPGLGLRLIYFSYDVKMKEKGDIPEGYSVSREKKERFSLILESASTNQTSMYLCASSLMAGTSEKLFFGSGTQLSVL.